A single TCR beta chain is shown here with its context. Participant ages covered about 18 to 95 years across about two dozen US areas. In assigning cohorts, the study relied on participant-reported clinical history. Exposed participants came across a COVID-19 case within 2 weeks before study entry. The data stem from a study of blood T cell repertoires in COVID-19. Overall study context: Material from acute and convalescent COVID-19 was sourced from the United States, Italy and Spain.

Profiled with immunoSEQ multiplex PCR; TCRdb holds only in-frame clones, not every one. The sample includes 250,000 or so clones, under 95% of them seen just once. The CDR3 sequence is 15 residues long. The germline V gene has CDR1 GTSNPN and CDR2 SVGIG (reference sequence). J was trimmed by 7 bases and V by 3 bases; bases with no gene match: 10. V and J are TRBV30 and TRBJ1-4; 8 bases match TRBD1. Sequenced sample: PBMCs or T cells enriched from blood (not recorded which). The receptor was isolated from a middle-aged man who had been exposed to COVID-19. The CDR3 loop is CAWSPGGASVEKLFF. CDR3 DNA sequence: TGTGCCTGGAGCCCAGGGGGCGCTTCGGTTGAAAAACTGTTTTTT.